The following is a T cell receptor (beta chain) sequence with its context. This record belongs to a study of cytomegalovirus exposure and HLA in healthy donors. The PCR ran on 60 Vbeta and 13 Jbeta primers. Profiled with immunoSEQ multiplex PCR; TCRdb holds only in-frame clones, not every one. The repertoire holds approximately 92,000 clones, with under 90% as singletons. From germline, CDR1 is SGDLS and CDR2 YYNGEE. The V segment lost 2 bases and the J segment 1 base; nucleotides outside the gene matches: 6. The CDR3 is 16 amino acids. The source is a woman between 65 and 79 years old in good health and CMV-seropositive. The chain uses TRBV9 and TRBJ2-3, with 8 bases identical to TRBD2. Sequencing was carried out using PBMCs. The CDR3 DNA follows: TGTGCCAGCAGCGTGGTAGCGGGGACTGGCACAGATACGCAGTATTTT. Translated: CASSVVAGTGTDTQYF.